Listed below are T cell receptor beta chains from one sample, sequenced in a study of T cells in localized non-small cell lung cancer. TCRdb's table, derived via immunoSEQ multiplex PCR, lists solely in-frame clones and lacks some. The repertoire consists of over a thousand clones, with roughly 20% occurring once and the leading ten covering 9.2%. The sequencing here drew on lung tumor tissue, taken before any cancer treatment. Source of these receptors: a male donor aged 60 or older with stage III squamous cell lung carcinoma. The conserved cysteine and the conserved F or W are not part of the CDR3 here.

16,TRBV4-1,ASSQDGAGRGAGYGYT
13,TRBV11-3,ASSRGRAYNEKLF
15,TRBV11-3,ASSLLVGTSGSNEQF
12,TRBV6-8,ASTSWGVNEKLF
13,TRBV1,ASSQGSQELYGYT
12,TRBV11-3,ASSSRGGSTEAF
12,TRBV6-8,ASSLTSGSREQY
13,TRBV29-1,SVIRTGESNYGYT
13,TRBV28,ASNQAQGAQETQY
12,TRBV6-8,ASSIQGAGDTQY
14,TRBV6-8,ASSSDRTSSYNEQF
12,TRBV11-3,ASSLGSAKNIQY
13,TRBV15,ATSREIRGRETQY
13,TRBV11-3,ASILKGTGNNEQF
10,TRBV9,ASSVGQDVLT
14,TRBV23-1,ASSQAQSQYNYGYT
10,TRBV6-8,ASHLGGGPQH
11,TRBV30,AWSRGLGNTIY
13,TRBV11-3,ASSFRGLNNQPQH
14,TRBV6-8,AIPSELAGGTGELF
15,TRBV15,ATSRDNRAGGGDEQF
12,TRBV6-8,ASSYLSSTDTQY
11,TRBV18,ASSLGLTGELF
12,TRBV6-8,ASRLPGQNTEAF
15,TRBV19,ASSTHPPGYSNQPQH
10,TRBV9,ASSEKREGYT
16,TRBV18,ASSPSITETLFTDTQY
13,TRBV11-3,ASSLEGFGHSGYT
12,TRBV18,ASSPSVGNQPQH
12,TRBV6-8,ASSYQGVQYGYT
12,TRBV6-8,ATMNRDSTYEQY
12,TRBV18,ASSPGRNNYGYT
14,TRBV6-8,ASSERQTGNNYGYT
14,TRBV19,ASSQRDRGEGYGYT
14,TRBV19,ASSIATGSMNTEAF
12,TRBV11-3,ASSFPRVAETQY
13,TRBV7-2,ASREAGGPVDTQY
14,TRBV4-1,ASSQDQWTPDYGYT
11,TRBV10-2,ASSESGRTEAF
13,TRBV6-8,ASSYSRQGSYEQY
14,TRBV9,ASSPQGGGHQETQY
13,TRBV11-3,ASRAALAGGNEQF
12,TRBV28,ASSSGQGGYGYT
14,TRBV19,ASSILGTVLGGELF
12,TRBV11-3,ASSLDRDNEKLF
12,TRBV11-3,ASSRPGLNTEAF
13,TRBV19,ASSLYRGSTDTQY
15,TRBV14,ASSQESWLYANSPLH
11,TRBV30,AWSQGSNEKLF
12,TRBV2,ASRGTGGSEKLF
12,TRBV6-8,ASSGLATNEKLF